These T cell receptor beta chains were read from a single sample in a study of T cell changes during pregnancy in multiple sclerosis. Data came from immunoSEQ multiplex PCR; TCRdb stores just in-frame clones and leaves some out. This sample yields around 37,000 clones, of which 85% to 90% are seen a single time; 6.5% to 8.5% belongs to the top ten. The specimen comprised CD8+ T cells from peripheral blood mononuclear cells, sampled in the third trimester of pregnancy. The receptors were sampled from a female donor with multiple sclerosis, enrolled in a pregnancy study. CDR3s include the opening cysteine and the closing phenylalanine or tryptophan. A D gene is named only where the DNA matches it firmly. Clone size is shown for a subset of rows, as once, few, many or a class of expanded clone.

CDR3 protein,CDR3 DNA,CDR3 length,clone size,D gene,V gene,J gene
CASSLSGGLYNEQFF,TGTGCCAGCAGTTTATCCGGGGGACTTTACAATGAGCAGTTCTTC,15,NA,NA,TRBV28,TRBJ2-1
CAISEYQGLRTEAFF,TGTGCCATCAGTGAGTATCAGGGATTGAGAACTGAAGCTTTCTTT,15,once,NA,TRBV10-3,TRBJ1-1
CASSPWTFQETQYF,TGTGCCAGCAGTCCGTGGACTTTTCAAGAGACCCAGTACTTC,14,NA,NA,TRBV27,TRBJ2-5
CASSFRETTGELFF,TGTGCCAGCAGCTTCCGGGAGACCACCGGGGAGCTGTTTTTT,14,medium-sized,NA,TRBV7-8,TRBJ2-2
CASSRSLRVYNSPLHF,TGTGCCAGCAGTCGATCCCTGAGGGTCTATAATTCACCCCTCCACTTT,16,once,NA,TRBV27,TRBJ1-6
CASSLKGGESYEQYF,TGCGCCAGCAGCTTGAAGGGAGGGGAATCCTACGAGCAGTACTTC,15,NA,TRBD2,TRBV5-1,TRBJ2-7
CASSIREPGQPYYGYTF,TGTGCCAGTAGTATCCGCGAACCGGGACAGCCGTACTATGGCTACACCTTC,17,NA,TRBD1,TRBV19,TRBJ1-2
CASSLTSGTARAADTQYF,TGCGCCAGCAGCTTGACCTCCGGGACAGCCCGAGCCGCAGATACGCAGTATTTT,18,NA,TRBD1,TRBV5-1,TRBJ2-3
CASSLLGDEQFF,TGTGCCAGCAGCCTACTAGGAGATGAGCAGTTCTTC,12,once,NA,TRBV7-9,TRBJ2-1
CASSETSGGRNEQFF,TGTGCCAGCAGTGAGACCAGCGGGGGGCGTAATGAGCAGTTCTTC,15,NA,TRBD2,TRBV6-4,TRBJ2-1
CASSEEDGTGGFTQYF,TGTGCCAGCAGTGAAGAAGACGGGACAGGGGGTTTTACGCAGTATTTT,16,NA,TRBD1,TRBV6-1,TRBJ2-3
CASSWAWQALYEQYF,TGTGCCAGCAGTTGGGCTTGGCAGGCACTCTACGAGCAGTACTTC,15,NA,NA,TRBV28,TRBJ2-7
CASSLGYGSPRGVYNEQFF,TGTGCCAGCAGTTTAGGGTACGGGTCCCCCAGGGGGGTCTACAATGAGCAGTTCTTC,19,NA,NA,TRBV28,TRBJ2-1
CASSSSKGTGETNQPQHF,TGTGCCAGCAGCTCGTCGAAGGGGACAGGGGAGACCAATCAGCCCCAGCATTTT,18,NA,TRBD1,TRBV7-9,TRBJ1-5
CSVSNGEDDEQYF,TGCAGCGTCAGCAACGGGGAGGATGACGAGCAGTACTTC,13,NA,NA,TRBV29-1,TRBJ2-7
CASSSGQFYEQYF,TGTGCCAGCAGCTCCGGACAGTTCTACGAGCAGTACTTC,13,NA,NA,TRBV11-2,TRBJ2-7
CASSLGRYEQYF,TGTGCCAGCAGCTTAGGTCGTTACGAGCAGTACTTC,12,NA,NA,TRBV7-2,TRBJ2-7
CASAEDRGPTEAFF,TGTGCCAGCGCGGAAGACAGGGGTCCCACTGAAGCTTTCTTT,14,NA,NA,TRBV21-1,TRBJ1-1
CAWSLGGYEKLFF,TGTGCCTGGAGTCTGGGGGGGTATGAAAAACTGTTTTTT,13,NA,NA,TRBV30,TRBJ1-4
CARNWGRGEAFF,TGTGCCAGAAACTGGGGCAGGGGGGAAGCTTTCTTT,12,NA,TRBD1,TRBV2,TRBJ1-1
CASSLLGLTDTQYF,TGTGCCAGCAGTTTACTTGGACTCACAGATACGCAGTATTTT,14,NA,NA,TRBV28,TRBJ2-3
CASSLSVSQYQETQYF,TGTGCCAGCAGCCTTAGTGTCTCACAGTACCAAGAGACCCAGTACTTC,16,NA,NA,TRBV7-6,TRBJ2-5
CASSPYLNTEAFF,TGTGCCAGCAGCCCATACTTGAACACTGAAGCTTTCTTT,13,NA,NA,TRBV7-9,TRBJ1-1
CASSYGVEAFF,TGTGCCAGCAGTTACGGAGTTGAAGCTTTCTTT,11,NA,NA,TRBV6-5,TRBJ1-1